What follows describes a single TCR beta chain. Which antigen it targets is not known. No quality values exist for individual bases; no much larger clone is one base distant. Libraries were prepared through the immunoSEQ multiplex PCR assay. Per the authors' processing: To diagnose cytomegalovirus status from the catalog of TCR beta chain sequences, a statistical classification framework was built. TCRdb re-hosts the immuneACCESS table, in-frame sequences only. Its copies lack some clones; in the studies checked, an unresolved V gene accounts for under half of them, and the cause for the rest is not known. V, J and clone size reflect that table, while D and trimming were determined from the DNA. Within this sample are around 130,000 clones, with 89% of them counted one time only. The ten largest account for over 3% of the sample. Donors formed part of the validation cohort, which comprised 120 subjects and was distinct from the first cohort of 550 to 850 subjects.

This sample stems from a study of cytomegalovirus exposure and HLA in healthy donors (dated by TCRdb to the late 2010s). With regard to the full study: According to a later analysis, the 120 or so validation repertoires were produced on the same platform as the roughly 600 repertoires of the first cohort. To predict cytomegalovirus infection status, the study brought together high-throughput TCR immunosequencing, statistical association of individual TCRs with disease status, and machine learning. Besides the first cohort of about 730 subjects, a separate validation cohort made up of roughly 120 different subjects was used. The aim of the study was to test whether cataloging public T cell receptors could identify signatures of past pathogen exposure. Overall study outcomes, separate from this receptor: In vitro tests confirmed that three of the cytomegalovirus-associated TCR beta chains recognize cytomegalovirus antigens. In a later analysis, TCRs clustered in the first cohort were found to also tend to co-occur in the roughly 110 validation repertoires, with around 94% of cluster scores above 0. The authors suggested that the approach could potentially be extended to other disease states and immunological phenotypes. A later analysis lacked HLA typing for the validation cohort, so it scored co-occurrence in that cohort across all 110 or so repertoires. The study gave a list of around 170 TCR beta chains associated with cytomegalovirus. While some public TCRs were present in many individuals, most TCR sequences turned up only very rarely across donors. The classifier was reported to diagnose cytomegalovirus status with high specificity and sensitivity in both the original cohort and the validation cohort.

CDR1 and CDR2 are drawn from the germline V gene: SGHDN, FVKESK. Spanning cysteine to phenylalanine, the CDR3 consists of 15 amino acids. The only DNA kept is the CDR3, 45 bases in frame from the first base. Unmatched junction bases come to 9, with V trimmed by 4 bases and J by 4 bases. The origin of this receptor is a man aged 25-45 years in good health and CMV-seronegative. Here the chain combines TRBV14 and TRBJ1-2; 7 central nucleotides agree with TRBD1. The sequencing input was PBMCs. The DNA reads as follows: TGTGCCAGCAGCCCTGGGACAGTCGCTAGCTATGGCTACACCTTC. This translates into CASSPGTVASYGYTF.